The sequence of this TCR beta chain was determined in a study of T-cell memory formation after mild COVID-19. This clonotype was observed a handful of times. TCRdb reprocessed the 5' RACE reads via MiXCR and lists one record per CDR3 protein. The data contain a few hundred thousand distinct CDR3 sequences, under 25% of them singletons. The source of this sequence is a man aged 18-30 years who had mild COVID-19 (a few samples of this study predate the infection). Cell type and time point are not known. Sequenced input: PBMCs or a T cell subset sorted from them (not recorded which).

The CDR3 sequence is CASSRGGASRVNEQFF. CDR3 bases: TGCGCCAGCAGCCGGGGAGGGGCTAGCAGGGTGAATGAGCAGTTCTTC. The chain uses TRBV4-3 and TRBJ2-1; 7 bases line up with TRBD2. Trimming took 4 bases from V and 7 from J; bases not matched to a gene: 13. This CDR3 is 16 amino acids long. Germline values: CDR1 LGHNA, CDR2 YSLEER.